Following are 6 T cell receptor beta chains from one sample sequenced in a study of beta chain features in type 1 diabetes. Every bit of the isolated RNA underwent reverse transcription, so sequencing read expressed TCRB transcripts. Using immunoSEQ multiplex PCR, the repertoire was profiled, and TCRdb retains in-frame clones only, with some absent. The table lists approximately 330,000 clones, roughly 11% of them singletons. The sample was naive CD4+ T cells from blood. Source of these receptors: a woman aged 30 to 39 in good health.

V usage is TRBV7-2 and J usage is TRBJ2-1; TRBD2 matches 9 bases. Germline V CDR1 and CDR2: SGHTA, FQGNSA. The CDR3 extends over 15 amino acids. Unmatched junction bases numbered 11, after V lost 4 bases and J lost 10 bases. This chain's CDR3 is CASSSRLAEGQEQFF. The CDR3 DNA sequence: TGTGCCAGCAGCTCGAGACTAGCGGAGGGGCAGGAGCAGTTCTTC.

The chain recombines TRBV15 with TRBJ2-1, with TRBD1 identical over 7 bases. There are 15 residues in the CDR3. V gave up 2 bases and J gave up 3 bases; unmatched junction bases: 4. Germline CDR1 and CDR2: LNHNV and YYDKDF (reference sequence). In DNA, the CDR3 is TGTGCCACCAGCAGATCCGGGACAGACTACAATGAGCAGTTCTTC. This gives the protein CATSRSGTDYNEQFF.

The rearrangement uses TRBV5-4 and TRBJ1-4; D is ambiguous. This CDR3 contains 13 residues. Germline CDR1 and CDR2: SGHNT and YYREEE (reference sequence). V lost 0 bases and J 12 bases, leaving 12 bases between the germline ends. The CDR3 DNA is TGTGCCAGCAGCTTGGTTGGGAGAGAGGAACTGTTTTTT. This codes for CASSLVGREELFF.

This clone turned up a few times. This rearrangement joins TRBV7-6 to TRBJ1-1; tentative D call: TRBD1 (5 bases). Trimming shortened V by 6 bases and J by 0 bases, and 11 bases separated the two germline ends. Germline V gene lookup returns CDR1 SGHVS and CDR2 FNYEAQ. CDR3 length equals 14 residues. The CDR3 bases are TGTGCCAGCAGTCCCGGGGGTATGAACACTGAAGCTTTCTTT. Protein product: CASSPGGMNTEAFF.

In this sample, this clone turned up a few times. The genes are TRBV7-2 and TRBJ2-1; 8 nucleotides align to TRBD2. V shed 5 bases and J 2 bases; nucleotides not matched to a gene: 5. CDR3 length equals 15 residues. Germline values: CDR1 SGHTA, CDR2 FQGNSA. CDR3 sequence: CASSPTSGAYNEQFF. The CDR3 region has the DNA TGTGCCAGCAGCCCAACTAGCGGAGCCTACAATGAGCAGTTCTTC.

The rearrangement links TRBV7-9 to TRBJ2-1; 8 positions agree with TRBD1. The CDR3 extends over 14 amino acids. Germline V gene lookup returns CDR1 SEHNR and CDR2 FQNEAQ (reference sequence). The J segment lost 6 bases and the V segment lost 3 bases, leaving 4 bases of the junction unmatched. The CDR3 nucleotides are TGTGCCAGCAGCTTTGCAGGGGGCTTCAATGAGCAGTTCTTC. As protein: CASSFAGGFNEQFF.